This TCR beta chain originates from a study of control samples from healthy donors and cancer patients. Per the germline V gene, CDR1 is SGDLS and CDR2 is YYNGEE. V was cut by 1 base and J by 0 bases, with 10 bases left in between. The CDR3 sequence is 15 residues long. Here immunoSEQ multiplex PCR was the method, and the copy in TCRdb shows in-frame clones only, minus some. Of around 200,000 clones listed, roughly 94% were seen once; the top ten hold about 1.4%. This rearrangement joins TRBV9 to TRBJ1-1; D ambiguous. This sequence was found in a man between 50 and 59 years old in good health. Sequenced input: blood. The CDR3 loop reads CASSVSPTVNTEAFF. CDR3 DNA: TGTGCCAGCAGCGTATCGCCCACAGTGAACACTGAAGCTTTCTTT.